The sequence of this T cell receptor (beta chain) was determined in a study of T cells in Graves' hyperthyroidism and ophthalmopathy. This clonotype showed up just a few times. Amplified regions were TCR beta CDR3 sequences from RNA transcripts. A first-round RT-PCR of the TCR CDR3 used the HTBI primer set. TCRdb itself ran the multiplex PCR reads through MiXCR, one entry per CDR3 protein. The sample lists nearly 750,000 distinct CDR3 sequences, 30% to 40% occurring once. V was trimmed by 6 bases and J by 4 bases, leaving 12 bases between them. The CDR3 spans 13 residues. Disease duration under 2 months; hyperthyroidism patients were aged 18 to 65. Lactation, pregnancy, other autoimmune disease or uncontrolled infection excluded patients. Diagnosing involved the use of clinical symptoms, serum thyroxine and TRAb, thyroid ultrasound and orbital computed tomography.

The clonotype comes from a woman aged 40 to 49 with Graves' hyperthyroidism. Specimen: blood. The chain couples TRBV12-3 or TRBV12-4 to TRBJ1-2; D remains unclear. As DNA, the CDR3 is TGTGCCAGCAGAAATACAGCTATCTATGGCTACACCTTC. Residues: CASRNTAIYGYTF.